The 14 T cell receptor beta chains below all came from one sample that was sequenced in a study of T cell changes during pregnancy in multiple sclerosis. The assay was immunoSEQ multiplex PCR, and TCRdb's table has in-frame clones only and misses some. The data hold about 76,000 clones, with around 93% observed a single time. Material: peripheral blood, obtained in the second trimester of pregnancy. Every receptor here comes from a female donor with multiple sclerosis, enrolled in a pregnancy study.

The gene calls are TRBV30 and TRBJ1-1; unclear D gene. V lost 4 bases and J 1 base, leaving 10 bases between the germline ends. This CDR3 spans 13 amino acids. Germline V gene data show CDR1 as GTSNPN and CDR2 as SVGIG (reference sequence). CDR3 residues: CAWTLGGNTEAFF. In nucleotides, the CDR3 is TGTGCCTGGACCCTCGGTGGGAACACTGAAGCTTTCTTT.

V and J are TRBV7-3 and TRBJ1-2, with 8 bases aligning to TRBD1. From germline, CDR1 is SGHTA and CDR2 FQGTGA. The V gene end was trimmed by 4 bases and the J gene end by 4 bases; junction bases not matched to a gene: 14. This CDR3 has 17 residues. CDR3: CASSSHQLQGVLYGYTF. In DNA, the CDR3 is TGTGCCAGCAGCTCACACCAATTACAGGGGGTTCTCTATGGCTACACCTTC.

V and J are TRBV28 and TRBJ1-2; no reliable D call. V shed 2 bases and J shed 3 bases, with 22 bases lying between them. This CDR3 comprises 18 residues. From germline, CDR1 is MDHEN and CDR2 SYDVKM. The CDR3 DNA follows: TGTGCCAGCAGTTTAATCGCCAATCCGTACAGACCTTACTATGGCTACACCTTC. It is translated as CASSLIANPYRPYYGYTF.

In its sample, this clone was seen once. The chain has TRBV5-4 and TRBJ1-6; perhaps TRBD1 as D (5 bases). V dropped 6 bases and J dropped 5 bases, with 15 bases sitting between them. The germline gives CDR1 SGHNT, CDR2 YYREEE (reference sequence). CDR3 length: 15 amino acids. CDR3 nucleotides: TGTGCCAGCACCGTTCTGGGGCGGAATAATTCACCCCTCCACTTT. Residues: CASTVLGRNNSPLHF.

This CDR3 reads CASSGGRGNEQFF. In DNA, the CDR3 is TGTGCCAGCAGCGGGGGGCGGGGTAATGAGCAGTTCTTC. This chain links TRBV2 with TRBJ2-1; a possible D gene is TRBD2 (7 bases). The V and J ends lost 6 bases and 7 bases respectively, with 13 bases between them. The CDR3 runs 13 residues. CDR1 and CDR2 from the germline V gene are SNHLY and FYNNEI.

The J gene is TRBJ2-5, the V gene TRBV7-2; 10 bases fit TRBD2. The germline V gene encodes CDR1 SGHTA and CDR2 FQGNSA. V was clipped by 0 bases and J by 5 bases; unmatched bases: 6. This CDR3 has 16 amino acids. The CDR3 sequence: CASSLAVFSGGETQYF. The CDR3 nucleotides are TGTGCCAGCAGCTTAGCGGTCTTTAGCGGGGGGGAGACCCAGTACTTC.

This sequence joins TRBV18 and TRBJ1-1; D not resolved. This CDR3 has 13 residues. Trimming pared 6 bases from V and 4 bases from J, leaving 12 bases between. The V gene's germline CDR1 is KGHSH and CDR2 LQKENI. CDR3 sequence (DNA): TGTGCCAGCTCCTTTCGGGAGGGCACTGAAGCTTTCTTT. It translates to CASSFREGTEAFF.

This clone was seen a single time. The chain recombines TRBV4-1 with TRBJ1-4; D remains ambiguous. Germline V gives CDR1 MGHRA, CDR2 YSYEKL. The CDR3 loop spans 13 amino acids. V lost 6 bases to trimming and J lost 4 bases, with 9 bases between them. The CDR3 bases are TGCGCCAGCAGTCCCCCCGGTAATGAAAAACTGTTTTTT. As protein: CASSPPGNEKLFF.

V is TRBV5-4 and J is TRBJ1-1; D is unclear. The CDR3 is 14 residues long. The germline gives CDR1 SGHNT, CDR2 YYREEE (reference sequence). V lost 3 bases and J lost 1, with 10 bases in between. DNA for the CDR3: TGTGCCAGCAGCTACCGGGAAGCGAACACTGAAGCTTTCTTT. This encodes CASSYREANTEAFF. Variable domain in full (rest from reference TRBV5-4 and TRBJ1-1): ETGVTQSPTHLIKTRGQQVTLRCSSQSGHNTVSWYQQALGQGPQFIFQYYREEENGRGNFPPRFSGLQFPNYSSELNVNALELDDSALYLCASSYREANTEAFFGQGTRLTVV.

This clone showed up just once. V and J are TRBV30 and TRBJ2-5, with TRBD1 matching 11 bases. The ends lost 2 bases at V and 2 bases at J; junction bases unmatched: 4. The CDR3 runs to 15 residues. Germline loops: CDR1 GTSNPN, CDR2 SVGIG (reference sequence). DNA of the CDR3: TGTGCCTGGAGTCCACGGGACAGGGGGCAAGAGACCCAGTACTTC. Amino acid sequence: CAWSPRDRGQETQYF. The variable domain in full, completed from reference TRBV30 and TRBJ2-5, reads SQTIHQWPATLVQPVGSPLSLECTVEGTSNPNLYWYRQAAGRGLQLLFYSVGIGQISSEVPQNLSASRPQDRQFILSSKKLLLSDSGFYLCAWSPRDRGQETQYFGPGTRLLVL.

CDR3 in amino acids: CAWSELAGDEQFF. The CDR3 DNA is TGTGCCTGGAGTGAACTAGCGGGGGATGAGCAGTTCTTC. The V and J genes are TRBV30 and TRBJ2-1, with 11 bases identical to TRBD2. The V gene's germline CDR1 is GTSNPN and CDR2 SVGIG (reference sequence). This CDR3 has 13 amino acids. Trimming at V came to 1 base and at J to 8 bases, leaving 1 base not matched to a gene.

The chain has TRBV2 and TRBJ1-2; no clear D gene. The germline CDR1 and CDR2 sequences are SNHLY and FYNNEI. The ends were cut back, 8 bases at V and 3 bases at J, with 16 bases in the middle. The CDR3 length is 14 residues. The CDR3 nucleotides read TGTGCCAGCCTAGGCCCCTTCGAGGACTATGGCTACACCTTC. Translation gives CASLGPFEDYGYTF.

This chain uses TRBV18 with TRBJ1-5; D not resolved. The CDR3 consists of 16 residues. In germline, CDR1 is KGHSH, CDR2 LQKENI. Trimming stripped 0 bases from V and 6 bases from J, with 15 bases between. The chain's CDR3 is CASSPPSAGERQPQHF. The CDR3 coding sequence is TGTGCCAGCTCACCACCTTCCGCCGGTGAGCGTCAGCCCCAGCATTTT. The full variable domain, completed using reference TRBV18 and TRBJ1-5, is NAGVMQNPRHLVRRRGQEARLRCSPMKGHSHVYWYRQLPEEGLKFMVYLQKENIIDESGMPKERFSAEFPKEGPSILRIQQVVRGDSAAYFCASSPPSAGERQPQHFGDGTRLSIL.

This rearrangement joins TRBV6-1 to TRBJ2-7, with TRBD1 as a possible D gene (6 bases). Trimming shortened V by 10 bases and J by 0 bases, and 13 bases separated the two germline ends. Looked up from germline, CDR1 is MNHNS and CDR2 is SASEGT. CDR3 size: 13 residues. CDR3 sequence reads: CAIGRDISYEQYF. The CDR3 DNA sequence: TGTGCCATAGGAAGGGACATCTCCTACGAGCAGTACTTC.